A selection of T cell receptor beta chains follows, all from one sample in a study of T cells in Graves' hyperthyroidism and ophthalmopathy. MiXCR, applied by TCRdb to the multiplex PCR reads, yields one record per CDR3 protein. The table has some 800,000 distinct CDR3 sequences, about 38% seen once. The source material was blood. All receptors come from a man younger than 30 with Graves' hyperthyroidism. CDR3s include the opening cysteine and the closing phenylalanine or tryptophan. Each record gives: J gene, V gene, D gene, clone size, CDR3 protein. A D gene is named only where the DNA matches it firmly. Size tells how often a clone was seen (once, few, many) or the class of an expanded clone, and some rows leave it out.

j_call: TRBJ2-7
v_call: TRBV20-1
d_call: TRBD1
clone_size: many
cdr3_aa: CSARILGQAMF

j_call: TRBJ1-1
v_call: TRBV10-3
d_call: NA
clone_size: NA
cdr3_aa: CAIKDRVGPQNTEAFF

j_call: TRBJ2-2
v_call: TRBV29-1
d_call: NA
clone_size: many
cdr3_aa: CSVERDRGELFF

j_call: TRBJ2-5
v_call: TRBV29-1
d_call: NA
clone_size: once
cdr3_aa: CSSYPDAAKETQYF

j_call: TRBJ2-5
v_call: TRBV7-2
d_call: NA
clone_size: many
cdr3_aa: CASSSNARETQYF

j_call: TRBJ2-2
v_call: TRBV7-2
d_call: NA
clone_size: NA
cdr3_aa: CASSLAGASGTGELFF

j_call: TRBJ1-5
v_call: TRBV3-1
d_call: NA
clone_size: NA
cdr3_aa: CASSPGRQGQPQHF

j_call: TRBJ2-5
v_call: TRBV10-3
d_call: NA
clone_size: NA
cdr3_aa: CAISSGDNQYF

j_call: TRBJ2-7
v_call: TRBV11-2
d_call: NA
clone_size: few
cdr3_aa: CASSLRDKVYEQYF

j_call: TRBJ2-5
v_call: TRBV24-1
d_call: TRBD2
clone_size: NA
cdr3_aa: CATSDSRGVQETQYF

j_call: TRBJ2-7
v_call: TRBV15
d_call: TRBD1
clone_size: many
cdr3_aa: CATSFDRGSYEQYF

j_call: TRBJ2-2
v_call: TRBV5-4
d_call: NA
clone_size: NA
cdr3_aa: CASSVDKTNTGELFF

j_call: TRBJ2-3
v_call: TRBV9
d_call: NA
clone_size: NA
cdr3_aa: CASSVEGAADTQYF

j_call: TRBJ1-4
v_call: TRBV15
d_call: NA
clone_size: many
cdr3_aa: CATSRGQPNEKLFF

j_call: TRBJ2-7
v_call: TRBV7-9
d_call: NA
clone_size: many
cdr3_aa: CASRPTKGDGYQQYF

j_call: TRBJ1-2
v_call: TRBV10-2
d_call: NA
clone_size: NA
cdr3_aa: CACSVEGNYGYTF

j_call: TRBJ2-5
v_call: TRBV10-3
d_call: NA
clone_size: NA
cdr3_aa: CAISWRQSQETQYF

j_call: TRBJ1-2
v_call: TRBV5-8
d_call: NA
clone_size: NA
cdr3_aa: CASSRISGYNYGYTF

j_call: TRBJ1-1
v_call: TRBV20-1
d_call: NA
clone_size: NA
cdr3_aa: CSARDSAGDTEAFF

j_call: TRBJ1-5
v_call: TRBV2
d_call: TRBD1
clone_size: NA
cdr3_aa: CASRGQGYTGAAGQPQHF

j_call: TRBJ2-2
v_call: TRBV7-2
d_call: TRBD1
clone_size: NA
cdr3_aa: CASSQSRTGLYTGELFF

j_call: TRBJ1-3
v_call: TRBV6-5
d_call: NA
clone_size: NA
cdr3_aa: CASSLSVLGNTIYF

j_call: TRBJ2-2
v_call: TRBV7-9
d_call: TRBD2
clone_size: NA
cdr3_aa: CASGGLADANTGELFF

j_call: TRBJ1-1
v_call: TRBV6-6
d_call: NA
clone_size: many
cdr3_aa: CASSYAFEAFF

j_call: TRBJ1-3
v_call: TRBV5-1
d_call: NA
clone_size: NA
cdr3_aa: CASSEFPGNTIYF

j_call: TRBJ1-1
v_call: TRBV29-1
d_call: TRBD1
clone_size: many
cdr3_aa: CSVPGDRAWGTEAFF

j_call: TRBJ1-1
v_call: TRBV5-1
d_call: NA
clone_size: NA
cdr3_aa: CASSLVTQGRTEAFF

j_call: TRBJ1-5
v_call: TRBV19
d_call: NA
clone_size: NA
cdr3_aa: CASSGPLPPQHF

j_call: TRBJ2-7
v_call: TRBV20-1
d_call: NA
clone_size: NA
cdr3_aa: CSARDKTGSLSYEQYF

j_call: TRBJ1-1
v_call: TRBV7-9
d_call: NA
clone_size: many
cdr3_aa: CASSQPGRAGNEAFF

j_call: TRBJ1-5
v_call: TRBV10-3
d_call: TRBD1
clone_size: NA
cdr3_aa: CATGTDGGNQPQHF

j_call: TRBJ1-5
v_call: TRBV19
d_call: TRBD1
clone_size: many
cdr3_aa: CASSILQGGVQPQHF

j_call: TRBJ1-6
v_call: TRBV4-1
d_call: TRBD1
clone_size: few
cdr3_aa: CASSPGPNRGDSPLHF

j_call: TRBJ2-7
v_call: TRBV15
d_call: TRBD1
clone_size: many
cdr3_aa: CATSRDDRGSYEQYF

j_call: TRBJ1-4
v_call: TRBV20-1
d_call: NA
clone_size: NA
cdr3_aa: CSAREALKLFF

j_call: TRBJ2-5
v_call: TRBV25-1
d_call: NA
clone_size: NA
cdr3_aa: CARSDFSVRYGSWETQYF

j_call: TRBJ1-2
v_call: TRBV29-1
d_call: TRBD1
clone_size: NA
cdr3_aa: CSATSTGAVDYGYTF

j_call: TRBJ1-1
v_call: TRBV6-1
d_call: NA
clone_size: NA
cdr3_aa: CASSEAGPNTEAFF

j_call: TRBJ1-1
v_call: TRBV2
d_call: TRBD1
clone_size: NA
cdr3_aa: CASSVPRTGGRTEAFF

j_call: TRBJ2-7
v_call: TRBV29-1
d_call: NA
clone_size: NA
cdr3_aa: CSGGGAPYEQYF

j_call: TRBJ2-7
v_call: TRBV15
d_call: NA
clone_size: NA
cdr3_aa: CATSSQALTGVFYEQYF

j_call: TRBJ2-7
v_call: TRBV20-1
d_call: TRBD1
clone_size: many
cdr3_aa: CSTTTGGEHEQYF

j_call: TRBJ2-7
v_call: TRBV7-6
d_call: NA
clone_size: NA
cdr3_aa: CASSLAWEVGSSYEQYF

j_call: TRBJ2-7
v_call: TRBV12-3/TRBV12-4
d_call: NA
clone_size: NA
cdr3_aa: CASKGNNEQYF

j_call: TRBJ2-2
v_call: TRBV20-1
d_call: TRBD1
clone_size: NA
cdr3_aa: CSARRDSMTGELFF

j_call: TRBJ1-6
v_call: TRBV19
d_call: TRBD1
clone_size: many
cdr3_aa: CASKEDRGLRSPLHF

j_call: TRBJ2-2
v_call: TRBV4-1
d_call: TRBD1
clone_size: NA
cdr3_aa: CASSRGTGKAGELFF

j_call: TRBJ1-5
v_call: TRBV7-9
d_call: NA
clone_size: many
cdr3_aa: CASSFFPNQPQHF